This passage covers 10 T cell receptor beta chains from one sample sequenced in a study of cytomegalovirus exposure and HLA in healthy donors. 60 Vbeta and 13 Jbeta primers were used in PCR. TCRdb's copy holds only in-frame clones and misses some; the assay was immunoSEQ multiplex PCR. The table lists around 150,000 clones, 87% of them singletons. The sample comprised PBMCs. Every receptor here comes from a woman under 40 in good health and CMV-seronegative.

The rearrangement joins TRBV5-1 to TRBJ2-5; perhaps TRBD1 as D (6 bases). The DNA end lines up better with TRBJ2-7; the J call may be wrong. Germline values: CDR1 SGHRS, CDR2 YFSETQ. The CDR3 spans 13 residues. Here the CDR3 DNA reads TGCGCCAGCAGCCGAAAACAGGGAAACGAGCAGTACTTC. Its translation: CASSRKQGNEQYF.

As DNA, the CDR3 is TGTGCCACACAACGGGTAGGCGAGCAGTACTTC. This gives the protein CATQRVGEQYF. This chain links TRBV27 with TRBJ2-7, with unresolved D. Germline CDR1 is MNHEY and CDR2 is SMNVEV (reference sequence). V lost 10 bases and J lost 6, with 13 bases in between. This CDR3 is built from 11 residues.

V usage is TRBV9 and J usage is TRBJ1-2; D gene unclear. CDR1 SGDLS and CDR2 YYNGEE come from the germline V gene. The CDR3 sequence is 15 residues long. V was shortened by 3 bases and J by 0 bases, with 12 bases between the two germline ends. CDR3 region: CASSDPPGANYGYTF. The CDR3 nucleotides are TGTGCCAGCAGCGACCCCCCTGGAGCTAACTATGGCTACACCTTC.

The genes are TRBV5-4 and TRBJ2-7, with 7 bases aligning to TRBD1. The V segment lost 0 bases and the J segment 4 bases; nucleotides outside the gene matches: 7. Germline V CDR1 and CDR2: SGHNT, YYREEE (reference sequence). The CDR3 runs 15 residues. DNA of the CDR3: TGTGCCAGCAGCTTGGTGGGCAGGGGGTTGTACGAGCAGTACTTC. Translation gives CASSLVGRGLYEQYF.

The genes are TRBV7-8 and TRBJ1-1; no reliable D call. V dropped 5 bases and J dropped 6 bases, with 16 bases sitting between them. Per germline, CDR1 SGHVS and CDR2 FQNEAQ. The CDR3 is 14 amino acids. CDR3 in DNA: TGTGCCAGCAGCCCCCGGGAGGTCCCAGCTGAAGCTTTCTTT. Translated: CASSPREVPAEAFF.

This chain joins TRBV7-9 and TRBJ1-5; unclear D gene. The length of the CDR3 is 12 residues. V lost 4 bases and J 4 bases, leaving 5 bases between the germline ends. The germline CDR1 and CDR2 sequences are SEHNR and FQNEAQ (reference sequence). CDR3 sequence (DNA): TGTGCCAGCAGCTCCTATAATCAGCCCCAGCATTTT. This codes for CASSSYNQPQHF.

The chain employs TRBV10-2 and TRBJ2-2; D not certain. CDR1 and CDR2 from the germline V gene are WSHSY and SAAADI. This CDR3 is 12 amino acids long. V shed 1 base and J shed 7 bases, with 4 bases lying between them. As DNA, the CDR3 is TGCGCCAGCAGTGAGTTGAGCGGGGAGCTGTTTTTT. Protein: CASSELSGELFF.

This clone has a handful of counts. J is TRBJ2-5 and V is TRBV5-4; 9 bases fit TRBD2. This CDR3 comprises 14 residues. After removal of 4 bases from V and 2 bases from J, the junction contained 3 bases not matched to a gene. Germline CDR1 is SGHNT and CDR2 is YYREEE (reference sequence). The CDR3 nucleotides are TGTGCCAGCAGCGAGAGCGGGGGGCAAGAGACCCAGTACTTC. Translated: CASSESGGQETQYF.

The gene calls are TRBV28 and TRBJ2-2; 16 nucleotides match TRBD2. The V gene end was trimmed by 2 bases and the J gene end by 5 bases; junction bases not matched to a gene: 8. The length of the CDR3 is 19 residues. Germline V gives CDR1 MDHEN, CDR2 SYDVKM. CDR3 bases: TGTGCCAGCAGTTTAAAGGGACTAGCGGGAGGGCCGGGGACCGGGGAGCTGTTTTTT. As protein: CASSLKGLAGGPGTGELFF.

This clone was seen just once. The gene calls are TRBV27 and TRBJ1-2, with TRBD1 as a possible D gene (5 bases). Trimming pared 3 bases from V and 9 bases from J, leaving 17 bases between. In germline, CDR1 is MNHEY, CDR2 SMNVEV (reference sequence). This CDR3 spans 14 amino acids. As DNA, the CDR3 is TGTGCCAGCAGTTTCGGAGGGGCCACTAATAGCTACACCTTC. Encoded protein: CASSFGGATNSYTF.